Listed below are T cell receptor beta chains from one sample, sequenced in a study of T cells in Graves' hyperthyroidism and ophthalmopathy. TCRdb re-derived calls from the multiplex PCR reads in MiXCR, one entry per CDR3 protein. The repertoire holds 300,000 to 400,000 distinct CDR3 sequences, about 15% seen once, with about 22% in the top ten. Specimen: blood. The receptors stem from a woman aged 30 to 39 with Graves' hyperthyroidism. CDR3s include the opening cysteine and the closing phenylalanine or tryptophan.

V gene	J gene	CDR3 protein
TRBV24-1	TRBJ2-1	CATSNRVNEQFF
TRBV2	TRBJ1-6	CASSELGGSPLHF
TRBV6-2/TRBV6-3	TRBJ2-5	CASSSSGRLETQYF
TRBV7-9	TRBJ2-1	CASSLGEVKNEQFF
TRBV11-2	TRBJ2-1	CASSFSTSGRDHEQFF
TRBV30	TRBJ2-1	CAWSDLADYNEQFF
TRBV6-2/TRBV6-3	TRBJ2-1	CTSSYSRVGYSYNEQFF
TRBV3-1	TRBJ2-7	CASSPIGLAGVGEQYF
TRBV4-1	TRBJ1-4	CASSQDPETGPLGKLFF
TRBV19	TRBJ2-2	CAGKGRDTGELFF
TRBV28	TRBJ2-5	CASSVLAQETQYF
TRBV12-3/TRBV12-4	TRBJ2-4	CASSSTSLENIQYF
TRBV13	TRBJ2-7	CASSLSLRVSSYEQYF
TRBV28	TRBJ2-1	CASSLQGAGFF
TRBV19	TRBJ2-7	CASGPRGLTYEQYF
TRBV6-1	TRBJ1-5	CASSRDRSQPQHF
TRBV6-2/TRBV6-3	TRBJ1-6	CASNRETFSPLHF
TRBV19	TRBJ1-5	CASTSGTGEISNQPQHF
TRBV12-5	TRBJ1-1	CASEPGTGFEAFF
TRBV11-2	TRBJ1-2	CASSLDRLSYGYTF
TRBV7-2	TRBJ1-5	CASSPGRGGNQPQHF
TRBV6-2/TRBV6-3	TRBJ2-1	CASSYGGGFRNEQFF
TRBV7-9	TRBJ1-5	CASSGTENQPQHF
TRBV2	TRBJ2-1	CASSSDVNEQFF
TRBV5-6	TRBJ2-1	CASSGGASGRYNEQFF
TRBV15	TRBJ2-7	CATSREQGGYEQYF
TRBV6-2/TRBV6-3	TRBJ2-7	CASSSFTLQLPLYEQYF
TRBV28	TRBJ2-3	CASSLMSLQRSYSTDTQYF
TRBV20-1	TRBJ2-5	CSARTGRETQYF
TRBV11-2	TRBJ1-1	CASSRGGTGIFGLVNTEAFF
TRBV28	TRBJ2-3	CASGWDRDFPSTDTQYF
TRBV19	TRBJ1-2	CASSTWTGKVNYGYTF
TRBV2	TRBJ1-5	CASSFRGTSNQPQHF
TRBV3-1	TRBJ2-2	CASRVGTGRTGELFF
TRBV4-3	TRBJ2-1	CASSQKLAGGPDEQFF
TRBV7-2	TRBJ1-1	CASSLHQGVNEAFF
TRBV2	TRBJ2-2	CASSWTSGTVTGELFF
TRBV28	TRBJ2-1	CARTAYNEQFF
TRBV19	TRBJ2-7	CASSIGTFSYEQYF
TRBV7-3	TRBJ2-2	CASSPRRSSGLFPGELFF
TRBV7-2	TRBJ2-1	CASSPDRASYNEQFF
TRBV6-5	TRBJ2-1	CASSYVQGPSYNEQFF
TRBV28	TRBJ2-6	CASISGGPLSGANVLTF
TRBV7-7	TRBJ1-5	CASSLSGQGSNQPQHF
TRBV4-1	TRBJ2-7	CASSYGLSSYEQYF
TRBV3-1	TRBJ2-1	CASSPDRTHYNEQFF
TRBV11-3	TRBJ2-7	CASSLDGPYAEQYF
TRBV19	TRBJ1-1	CASSSQVGSAEAFF
TRBV7-9	TRBJ1-4	CASARMQEKLFF
TRBV11-2	TRBJ2-3	CASSSPDIRRSDTQYF
TRBV15	TRBJ2-1	CATSRPVAGDNEQFF
TRBV3-1	TRBJ2-5	CASSQDSRVVETQYF
TRBV14	TRBJ2-1	CASSPRSLLAGALEQFF
TRBV28	TRBJ1-2	CASRTTGGVEYGYTF
TRBV20-1	TRBJ2-5	CSAISGHLIQETQYF
TRBV2	TRBJ1-2	CASSEARGQSYGYTF
TRBV5-6	TRBJ2-1	CASSLEGPGDEQFF
TRBV11-2	TRBJ2-7	CASKTVAGAYEQYF
TRBV28	TRBJ2-3	CASKEQLDTQYF
TRBV20-1	TRBJ2-2	CSAITGNTGELFF